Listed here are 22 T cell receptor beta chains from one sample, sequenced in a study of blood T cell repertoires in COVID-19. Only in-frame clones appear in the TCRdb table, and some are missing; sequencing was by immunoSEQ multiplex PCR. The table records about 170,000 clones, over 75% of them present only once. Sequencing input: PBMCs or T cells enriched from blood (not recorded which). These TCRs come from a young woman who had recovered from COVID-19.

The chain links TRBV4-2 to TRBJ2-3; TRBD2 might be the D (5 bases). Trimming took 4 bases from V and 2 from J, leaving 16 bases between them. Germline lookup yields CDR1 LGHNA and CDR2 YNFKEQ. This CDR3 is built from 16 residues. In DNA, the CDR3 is TGTGCCAGCAGCCCCTCGCGGAGCGGCCCCACAGATACGCAGTATTTT. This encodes CASSPSRSGPTDTQYF.

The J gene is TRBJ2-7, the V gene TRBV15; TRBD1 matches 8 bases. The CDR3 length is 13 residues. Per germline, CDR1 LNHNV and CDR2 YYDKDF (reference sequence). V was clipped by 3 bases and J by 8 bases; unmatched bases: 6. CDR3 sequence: CATSSDRGTKQYF. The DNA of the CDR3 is TGTGCCACCAGCAGCGACAGGGGCACCAAGCAGTACTTC.

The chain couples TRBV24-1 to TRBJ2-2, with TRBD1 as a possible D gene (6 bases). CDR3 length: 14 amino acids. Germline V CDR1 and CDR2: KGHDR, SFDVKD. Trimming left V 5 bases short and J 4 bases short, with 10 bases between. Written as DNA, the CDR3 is TGTGCCACCAGTGTCTCAGGGGCCACCGGGGAGCTGTTTTTT. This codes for CATSVSGATGELFF.

The CDR3 spells CASSYSWTGDNQPQHF. CDR3 DNA: TGTGCCAGCAGTTACTCGTGGACAGGGGACAATCAGCCCCAGCATTTT. V gene TRBV6-2 or TRBV6-3 combines with J gene TRBJ1-5, with 9 bases fitting TRBD1. This CDR3 has 16 amino acids. From germline, CDR1 is MNHEY and CDR2 SVGEGT. The V segment lost 0 bases and the J segment 3 bases; nucleotides outside the gene matches: 3.

CDR3 residues: CASVAGTGDTDTQYF. The CDR3 nucleotides are TGTGCCAGCGTTGCCGGGACAGGGGACACAGATACGCAGTATTTT. The gene calls are TRBV4-2 and TRBJ2-3; 10 nucleotides align to TRBD1. The V segment lost 8 bases and the J segment 2 bases; nucleotides outside the gene matches: 7. CDR1 LGHNA and CDR2 YNFKEQ come from the germline V gene. The length of the CDR3 is 15 residues.

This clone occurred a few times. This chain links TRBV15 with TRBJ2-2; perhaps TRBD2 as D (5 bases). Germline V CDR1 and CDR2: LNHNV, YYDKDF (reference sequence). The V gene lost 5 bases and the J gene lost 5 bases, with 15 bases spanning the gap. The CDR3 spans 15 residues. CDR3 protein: CATSSERERTGELFF. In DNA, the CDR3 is TGTGCCACCAGCTCCGAAAGGGAGCGTACCGGGGAGCTGTTTTTT.

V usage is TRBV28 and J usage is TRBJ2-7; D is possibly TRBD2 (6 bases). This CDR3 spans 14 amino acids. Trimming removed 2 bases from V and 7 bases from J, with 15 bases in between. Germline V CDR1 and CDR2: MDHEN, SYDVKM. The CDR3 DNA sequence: TGTGCCAGCAGTTTAGAGGCGGGGCCAGGGGAGCAGTACTTC. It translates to CASSLEAGPGEQYF. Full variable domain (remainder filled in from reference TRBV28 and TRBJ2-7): DVKVTQSSRYLVKRTGEKVFLECVQDMDHENMFWYRQDPGLGLRLIYFSYDVKMKEKGDIPEGYSVSREKKERFSLILESASTNQTSMYLCASSLEAGPGEQYFGPGTRLTVT.

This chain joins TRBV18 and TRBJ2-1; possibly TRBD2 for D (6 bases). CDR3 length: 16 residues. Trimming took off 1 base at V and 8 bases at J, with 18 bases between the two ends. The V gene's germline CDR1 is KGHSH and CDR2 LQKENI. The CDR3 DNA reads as TGTGCCAGCTCACCACTGGGGTCGGGAGCCAGCGATGAGCAGTTCTTC. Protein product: CASSPLGSGASDEQFF.

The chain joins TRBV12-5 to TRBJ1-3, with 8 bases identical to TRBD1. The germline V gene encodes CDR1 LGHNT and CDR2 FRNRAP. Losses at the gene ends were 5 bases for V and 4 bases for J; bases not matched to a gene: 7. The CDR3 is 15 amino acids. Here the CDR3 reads CASGKGQAEGNTIYF. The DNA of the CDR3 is TGTGCTAGTGGTAAGGGACAGGCCGAGGGAAACACCATATATTTT.

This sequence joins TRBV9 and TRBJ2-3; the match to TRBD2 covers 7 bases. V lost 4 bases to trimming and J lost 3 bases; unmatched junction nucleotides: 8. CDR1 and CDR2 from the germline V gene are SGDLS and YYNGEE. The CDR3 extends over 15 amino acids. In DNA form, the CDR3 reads TGTGCCAGCAGCCCTGAACTAGCGCGGACAGATACGCAGTATTTT. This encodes CASSPELARTDTQYF.

CDR3 sequence (DNA): TGTGCCAGCAGTTTAAGGTTGGGACTAGCGGGAGGAGACGAGACCCAGTACTTC. Translated: CASSLRLGLAGGDETQYF. The V call is TRBV27, the J call TRBJ2-5; 15 bases match TRBD2. The CDR3 has 18 amino acids. The junction had 9 bases not matched to a gene; V was cut back by 2 bases and J by 5 bases. CDR1 and CDR2 from the germline V gene are MNHEY and SMNVEV (reference sequence).

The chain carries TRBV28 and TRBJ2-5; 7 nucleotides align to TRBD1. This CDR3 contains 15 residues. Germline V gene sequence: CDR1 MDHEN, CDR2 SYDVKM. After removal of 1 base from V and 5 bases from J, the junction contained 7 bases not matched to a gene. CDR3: CASSLSGGTSETQYF. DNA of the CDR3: TGTGCCAGCAGTTTATCAGGGGGTACGTCCGAGACCCAGTACTTC.

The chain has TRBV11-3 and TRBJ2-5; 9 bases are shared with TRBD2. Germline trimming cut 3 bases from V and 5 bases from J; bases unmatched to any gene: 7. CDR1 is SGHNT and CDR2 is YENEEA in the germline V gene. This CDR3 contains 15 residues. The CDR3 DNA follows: TGTGCCAGCAGCTTTAGCGGGAGTGCGTGGGAGACCCAGTACTTC. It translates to CASSFSGSAWETQYF.

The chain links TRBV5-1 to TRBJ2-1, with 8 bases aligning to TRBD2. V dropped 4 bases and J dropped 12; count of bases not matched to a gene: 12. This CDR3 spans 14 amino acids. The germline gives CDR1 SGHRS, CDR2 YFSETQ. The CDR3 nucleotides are TGCGCCAGCAGCCCTGGGACTAGTGGGCAGGGGCAGTTCTTC. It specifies CASSPGTSGQGQFF.

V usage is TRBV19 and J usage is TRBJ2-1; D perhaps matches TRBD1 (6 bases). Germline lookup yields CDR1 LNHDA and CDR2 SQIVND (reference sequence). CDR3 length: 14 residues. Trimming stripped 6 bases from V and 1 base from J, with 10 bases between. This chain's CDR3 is CASRTGWSYNEQFF. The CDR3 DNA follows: TGTGCCAGTAGGACAGGATGGTCCTACAATGAGCAGTTCTTC.

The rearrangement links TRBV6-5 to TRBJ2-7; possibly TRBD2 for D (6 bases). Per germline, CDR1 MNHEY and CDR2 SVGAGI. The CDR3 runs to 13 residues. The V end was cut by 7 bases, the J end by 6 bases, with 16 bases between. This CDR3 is CASNRERTTEQYF. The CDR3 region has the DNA TGTGCCAGCAACCGGGAGAGGACGACCGAGCAGTACTTC.

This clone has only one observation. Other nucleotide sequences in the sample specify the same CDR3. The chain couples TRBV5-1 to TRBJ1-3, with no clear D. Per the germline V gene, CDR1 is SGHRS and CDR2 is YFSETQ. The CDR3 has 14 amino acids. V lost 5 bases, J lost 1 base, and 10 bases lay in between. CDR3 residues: CASSPTGSGNTIYF. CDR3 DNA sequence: TGCGCCAGCAGTCCGACGGGATCTGGAAACACCATATATTTT.

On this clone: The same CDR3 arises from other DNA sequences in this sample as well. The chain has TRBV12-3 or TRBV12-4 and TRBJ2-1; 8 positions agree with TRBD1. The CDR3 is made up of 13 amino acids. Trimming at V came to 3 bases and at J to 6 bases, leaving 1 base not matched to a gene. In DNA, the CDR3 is TGTGCCAGCAGTTTTGGACAGGGCAATGAGCAGTTCTTC. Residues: CASSFGQGNEQFF.

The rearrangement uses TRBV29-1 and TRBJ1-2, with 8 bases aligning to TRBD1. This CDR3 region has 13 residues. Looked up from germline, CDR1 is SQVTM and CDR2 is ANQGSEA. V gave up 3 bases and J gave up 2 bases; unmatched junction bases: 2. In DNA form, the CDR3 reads TGCAGCGTTGAGGGACAGGCAAACTATGGCTACACCTTC. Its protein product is CSVEGQANYGYTF.

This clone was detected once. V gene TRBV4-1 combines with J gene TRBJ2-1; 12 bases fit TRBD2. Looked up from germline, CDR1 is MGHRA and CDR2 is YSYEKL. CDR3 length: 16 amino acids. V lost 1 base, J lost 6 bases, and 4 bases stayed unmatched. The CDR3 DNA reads TGCGCCAGCAGCCAAGTCTGGACTAGCGGGACCAATGAGCAGTTCTTC. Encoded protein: CASSQVWTSGTNEQFF.

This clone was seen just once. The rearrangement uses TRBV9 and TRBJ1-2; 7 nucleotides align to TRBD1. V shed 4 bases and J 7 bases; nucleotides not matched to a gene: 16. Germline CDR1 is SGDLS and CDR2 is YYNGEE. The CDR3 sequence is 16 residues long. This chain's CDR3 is CASSTIATGRDGGYTF. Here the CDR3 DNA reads TGTGCCAGCAGCACAATTGCGACAGGGAGAGATGGTGGCTACACCTTC.

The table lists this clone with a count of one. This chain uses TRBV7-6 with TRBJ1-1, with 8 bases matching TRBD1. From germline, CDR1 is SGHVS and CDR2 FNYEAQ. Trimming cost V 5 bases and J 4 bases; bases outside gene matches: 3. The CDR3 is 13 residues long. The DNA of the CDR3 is TGTGCCAGCAGCCGAACAGGGGGCACTGAAGCTTTCTTT. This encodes CASSRTGGTEAFF. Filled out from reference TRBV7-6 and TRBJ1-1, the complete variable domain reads GAGVSQSPRYKVTKRGQDVALRCDPISGHVSLYWYRQALGQGPEFLTYFNYEAQQDKSGLPNDRFSAERPEGSISTLTIQRTEQRDSAMYRCASSRTGGTEAFFGQGTRLTVV.